The TCR beta chain described here comes from a study of CD4 T cells in relation to SARS-CoV-2 and coronaviruses. As for the study in general: ViraFEST: roughly 10-day antigen culture of PBMCs, then TCR beta CDR3 sequencing. The study's findings and limits: Compared with monoreactive clones, crossreactive clones showed significantly weaker SARS-CoV-2 expansion.

This CDR3 comprises 13 residues. V gave up 4 bases and J gave up 3 bases, with 9 bases separating them. Looked up from germline, CDR1 is LGHNA and CDR2 is YSLEER. Assay: immunoSEQ multiplex PCR; the TCRdb copy retains only in-frame clones and omits some. The table shows some 19,000 clones, with 77% occurring only once. Unexposed donor CD4+ T cells date from 2011-2018, before the COVID-19 pandemic. Isolation of CD4+ T cells took place after less than twelve days in culture. Unexposed-donor CD4+ T cells were probed with SARS-CoV-2 S/N and four cold-coronavirus spikes, cells permitting. Turning to this clone: Its target is unknown.

The J gene is TRBJ1-1, the V gene TRBV4-3; D remains ambiguous. The sample comprised CD4+ T cells from PBMCs, cultured in vitro. The TCR comes from a human donor in good health. CDR3 sequence: CASSPVSHTEAFF. CDR3 bases: TGCGCCAGCAGCCCTGTTTCCCACACTGAAGCTTTCTTT.